These 27 T cell receptor beta chains came from one sample sequenced in a study of cytomegalovirus exposure and HLA in healthy donors. It was with 60 Vbeta and 13 Jbeta primers that the PCR ran. TCRdb keeps only in-frame clones here, not all; method: immunoSEQ multiplex PCR. This table has approximately 100,000 clones, 76% appearing once. The sequencing sample was made of PBMCs. All receptors come from a man in his forties in good health and CMV-seronegative.

The J gene is TRBJ2-3, the V gene TRBV5-1; D may be TRBD2 (6 bases). The CDR3 runs 16 residues. Germline V CDR1 and CDR2: SGHRS, YFSETQ. The V end lost 0 bases, the J end lost 2 bases, and 13 bases lay between the germline ends. The CDR3 DNA follows: TGCGCCAGCAGCTTGGGTCGGGAGCAACCCACAGATACGCAGTATTTT. Translated, it gives CASSLGREQPTDTQYF.

The V gene is TRBV27, the J gene TRBJ1-5; the D is unclear. The V gene lost 4 bases and the J gene lost 5 bases, with 12 bases spanning the gap. The germline V gene encodes CDR1 MNHEY and CDR2 SMNVEV (reference sequence). This CDR3 region has 14 residues. The CDR3 DNA reads TGTGCCAGCAGTTCCGGGGTTCGGGATCAGCCCCAGCATTTT. It specifies CASSSGVRDQPQHF.

CDR3 sequence reads: CASSPNGIGGNYGYTF. CDR3 coding DNA: TGTGCCAGCAGCCCGAATGGAATAGGGGGCAACTATGGCTACACCTTC. The chain carries TRBV7-8 and TRBJ1-2; 7 nucleotides match TRBD1. Germline values: CDR1 SGHVS, CDR2 FQNEAQ. The trim removed 5 bases at V and 2 bases at J, leaving 11 bases unmatched. The CDR3 contains 16 residues. The full variable domain, in which reference TRBV7-8 and TRBJ1-2 provide the parts outside the CDR3, is GAGVSQSPRYKVAKRGQDVALRCDPISGHVSLFWYQQALGQGPEFLTYFQNEAQLDKSGLPSDRFFAERPEGSVSTLKIQRTQQEDSAVYLCASSPNGIGGNYGYTFGSGTRLTVV.

The chain employs TRBV27 and TRBJ1-1; TRBD1 matches at 9 bases. J was trimmed by 1 base and V by 7 bases; bases with no gene match: 7. This CDR3 comprises 15 residues. Per germline, CDR1 MNHEY and CDR2 SMNVEV (reference sequence). The CDR3 region is CASTTEDRGNTEAFF. The CDR3, as DNA: TGTGCCAGCACCACGGAGGACAGGGGGAACACTGAAGCTTTCTTT.

The V and J genes are TRBV2 and TRBJ2-3; TRBD2 matches at 10 bases. Losses at the gene ends were 8 bases for V and 1 base for J; bases not matched to a gene: 6. The germline V gene encodes CDR1 SNHLY and CDR2 FYNNEI. This CDR3 has 15 residues. CDR3 sequence (DNA): TGTGCCAGCCCAACCGGGACTAGCGGCACAGATACGCAGTATTTT. Its translation: CASPTGTSGTDTQYF.

This clone occurred once. The chain combines TRBV19 with TRBJ1-1; 7 bases map to TRBD1. Germline values: CDR1 LNHDA, CDR2 SQIVND (reference sequence). The CDR3 contains 14 residues. Trimming cost V 4 bases and J 2 bases; bases outside gene matches: 4. CDR3 protein: CASSNRQGNTEAFF. Written as DNA, the CDR3 is TGTGCCAGTAGTAATCGACAGGGAAACACTGAAGCTTTCTTT.

V and J are TRBV19 and TRBJ1-5; TRBD1 might be the D (5 bases). This CDR3 region has 16 residues. Germline V CDR1 and CDR2: LNHDA, SQIVND (reference sequence). Deletions cut 3 bases from V and 2 bases from J, with 14 bases between. CDR3 region: CASSIGGAAGNQPQHF. CDR3 bases: TGTGCCAGTAGTATTGGAGGGGCTGCGGGCAATCAGCCCCAGCATTTT.

This clone has just a few counts. One end of the junction does not line up with germline, which may come from a read error. The V call is TRBV7-6, the J call TRBJ1-4, with D hard to call. Germline V gene lookup returns CDR1 SGHVS and CDR2 FNYEAQ. The CDR3 spans 15 residues. The CDR3 loop reads CASSLDSATNEKLFF. In nucleotides, the CDR3 is TGTGCCAGCAGTTTAGACTCTGCAACTAATGAAAAACTGTTTTTT.

The chain links TRBV27 to TRBJ1-3, with unresolved D. Between the trimmed V and J ends, which lost 0 bases and 0 bases, there was a span of 6 bases. The length of the CDR3 is 15 residues. Germline V gene lookup returns CDR1 MNHEY and CDR2 SMNVEV (reference sequence). CDR3 in amino acids: CASSLSANSGNTIYF. For the CDR3, the DNA is TGTGCCAGCAGTTTATCGGCCAACTCTGGAAACACCATATATTTT.

The chain couples TRBV6-1 to TRBJ1-4; TRBD1 is a possible D gene (6 bases). CDR1 is MNHNS, CDR2 SASEGT, per germline. This CDR3 comprises 15 residues. Trimming shortened V by 6 bases and J by 7 bases, and 18 bases separated the two germline ends. The CDR3 DNA reads TGTGCCAGCAGAGAATACAGGGTAGTTGGTGAAAAACTGTTTTTT. Residues: CASREYRVVGEKLFF.

CDR3 nucleotides: TGTGCCAGCAGTCACACCGGGAGTCAATATCGGGAGCAGTACTTC. It is translated as CASSHTGSQYREQYF. The rearrangement joins TRBV6-5 to TRBJ2-7, with D possibly matching TRBD2 (6 bases). The V and J ends lost 5 bases and 7 bases respectively, with 21 bases between them. The CDR3 consists of 15 residues. Germline V lookup: CDR1 MNHEY, CDR2 SVGAGI.

About this clone: The same CDR3 is also encoded by other DNA sequences in this sample. The V and J genes are TRBV28 and TRBJ2-3; 7 bases agree with TRBD2. Germline V lookup: CDR1 MDHEN, CDR2 SYDVKM. J lost 0 bases, V lost 4 bases, and 1 base had no gene match. CDR3 size: 14 residues. The CDR3 loop reads CASSSGGSTDTQYF. The CDR3 region has the DNA TGTGCCAGCAGTTCGGGGGGAAGCACAGATACGCAGTATTTT.

CDR3 residues: CASSLRPGWDQPQHF. The CDR3 nucleotides are TGTGCCAGCAGCTTAAGACCAGGGTGGGATCAGCCCCAGCATTTT. The rearrangement uses TRBV7-3 and TRBJ1-5; perhaps TRBD1 as D (5 bases). The CDR3 loop spans 15 amino acids. The germline V gene encodes CDR1 SGHTA and CDR2 FQGTGA. V was cut by 1 base and J by 5 bases, with 12 bases left in between.

The chain couples TRBV2 to TRBJ1-2, with TRBD1 as a possible D gene (6 bases). CDR1 is SNHLY, CDR2 FYNNEI, per germline. The CDR3 contains 14 residues. V lost 1 base, J lost 4 bases, and 10 bases lay in between. The CDR3 here is CASSEGQGPYGYTF. The CDR3 DNA reads TGTGCCAGCAGTGAAGGGCAGGGGCCCTATGGCTACACCTTC.

Here the CDR3 DNA reads TGTGCCAGCAGCTTGGGACAGGGGGCAGACGAGCAGTACTTC. This sequence encodes CASSLGQGADEQYF. V is TRBV5-6 and J is TRBJ2-7; the match to TRBD1 covers 10 bases. The CDR3 length is 14 residues. Trimming removed 0 bases from V and 5 bases from J; junction bases left unmatched: 2. Germline loops: CDR1 SGHDT, CDR2 YYEEEE.

The rearrangement uses TRBV14 and TRBJ2-5; 8 nucleotides line up with TRBD2. V dropped 0 bases and J dropped 4; count of bases not matched to a gene: 13. CDR1 and CDR2 (germline): SGHDN, FVKESK. This CDR3 has 18 amino acids. As DNA, the CDR3 is TGTGCCAGCAGCCAAGATTGGGGCTCGGCGGGGGGTCGAGAGACCCAGTACTTC. The encoded protein is CASSQDWGSAGGRETQYF. Filled out from reference TRBV14 and TRBJ2-5, the complete variable domain reads EAGVTQFPSHSVIEKGQTVTLRCDPISGHDNLYWYRRVMGKEIKFLLHFVKESKQDESGMPNNRFLAERTGGTYSTLKVQPAELEDSGVYFCASSQDWGSAGGRETQYFGPGTRLLVL.

The chain recombines TRBV6-1 with TRBJ2-5, with 7 bases matching TRBD1. From germline, CDR1 is MNHNS and CDR2 SASEGT. The CDR3 sequence is 13 residues long. Losses at the gene ends were 6 bases for V and 8 bases for J; bases not matched to a gene: 9. The CDR3 reads CASSLDREGTQYF. The CDR3 DNA reads as TGTGCCAGCAGCCTCGACAGGGAAGGCACCCAGTACTTC.

The V gene is TRBV19, the J gene TRBJ2-1; TRBD2 matches 8 bases. Germline assignment: CDR1 LNHDA and CDR2 SQIVND (reference sequence). The CDR3 has 11 residues. The CDR3 loop reads CSGGDYNEQFF. In DNA, the CDR3 is TGTAGCGGGGGCGATTACAATGAGCAGTTCTTC.

The chain recombines TRBV18 with TRBJ1-1; D is perhaps TRBD1 (5 bases). This CDR3 has 13 amino acids. The V and J ends lost 5 bases and 0 bases respectively, with 7 bases between them. Germline assignment: CDR1 KGHSH and CDR2 LQKENI. The CDR3, as DNA: TGTGCCAGCTCAAGGGGCATGAACACTGAAGCTTTCTTT. Its protein product is CASSRGMNTEAFF.

The chain employs TRBV2 and TRBJ2-3; 9 bases map to TRBD2. This CDR3 has 15 residues. Germline CDR1 is SNHLY and CDR2 is FYNNEI. V lost 8 bases, J lost 2 bases, and 8 bases stayed unmatched. This chain's CDR3 is CASREVAGVTDTQYF. The CDR3 DNA reads as TGTGCCAGCCGAGAGGTAGCGGGGGTCACAGATACGCAGTATTTT.

The count of this clone is one. V usage is TRBV7-6 and J usage is TRBJ1-2; 7 nucleotides line up with TRBD1. In germline, CDR1 is SGHVS, CDR2 FNYEAQ. This CDR3 contains 15 residues. V gave up 2 bases and J gave up 6 bases; unmatched junction bases: 9. CDR3 in amino acids: CASSLTRQGFHGYTF. The CDR3 DNA follows: TGTGCCAGCAGCTTAACCCGACAGGGTTTCCATGGCTACACCTTC.

The V gene is TRBV5-1, the J gene TRBJ2-1; 7 nucleotides agree with TRBD2. This CDR3 has 16 residues. In germline, CDR1 is SGHRS, CDR2 YFSETQ. The junction had 15 bases not matched to a gene; V was cut back by 4 bases and J by 8 bases. The CDR3 coding sequence is TGCGCCAGCAGCAGGTCTAGCGGCGGTATCCGCCATGAGCAGTTCTTC. It translates to CASSRSSGGIRHEQFF. The full variable domain, with the rest looked up from reference TRBV5-1 and TRBJ2-1, is KAGVTQTPRYLIKTRGQQVTLSCSPISGHRSVSWYQQTPGQGLQFLFEYFSETQRNKGNFPGRFSGRQFSNSRSEMNVSTLELGDSALYLCASSRSSGGIRHEQFFGPGTRLTVL.

The chain employs TRBV7-9 and TRBJ2-1; D may be TRBD2 (6 bases). CDR1 SEHNR and CDR2 FQNEAQ come from the germline V gene (reference sequence). V was cut by 5 bases and J by 10 bases, with 12 bases left in between. The length of the CDR3 is 12 residues. CDR3 region: CASSGGMREQFF. The DNA for the CDR3 is TGTGCCAGCAGCGGGGGGATGCGGGAGCAGTTCTTC.

This rearrangement joins TRBV11-2 to TRBJ2-7, with 14 bases matching TRBD2. V was pared by 0 bases and J by 6 bases, with 10 bases of the junction left unmatched. This CDR3 is built from 18 residues. The germline gives CDR1 SGHAT, CDR2 FQNNGV. As DNA, the CDR3 is TGTGCCAGCAGCTTAGATGGACTAGCGGGGGGCCGGTCCCCCGAGCAGTACTTC. Residues: CASSLDGLAGGRSPEQYF. Using reference TRBV11-2 and TRBJ2-7 for the parts outside the CDR3, the full variable domain is EAGVAQSPRYKIIEKRQSVAFWCNPISGHATLYWYQQILGQGPKLLIQFQNNGVVDDSQLPKDRFSAERLKGVDSTLKIQPAKLEDSAVYLCASSLDGLAGGRSPEQYFGPGTRLTVT.

J is TRBJ2-1 and V is TRBV4-2; D is possibly TRBD2 (6 bases). The V and J ends lost 0 bases and 9 bases respectively, with 21 bases between them. From germline, CDR1 is LGHNA and CDR2 YNFKEQ. CDR3 length: 17 residues. CDR3 DNA sequence: TGTGCCAGCAGCCAAGAAGTGGCCGCGGGGAAGACCAGTGAGCAGTTCTTC. This sequence encodes CASSQEVAAGKTSEQFF.

Of note for this clone: Other nucleotide sequences from this sample produce the same CDR3. The chain carries TRBV5-4 and TRBJ2-3; TRBD1 matches at 8 bases. With V trimmed by 1 base and J by 6 bases, 10 bases remained unmatched. In germline, CDR1 is SGHNT, CDR2 YYREEE (reference sequence). CDR3 length: 16 residues. The CDR3, as DNA: TGTGCCAGCAGCTTGTGGGACAGGACACTTGGGGATACGCAGTATTTT. Protein: CASSLWDRTLGDTQYF.

The rearrangement joins TRBV10-3 to TRBJ1-2, with D unresolved. V dropped 4 bases and J dropped 4 bases, with 10 bases sitting between them. Germline-derived CDR1 and CDR2 are ENHRY and SYGVKD. This CDR3 is 13 amino acids long. CDR3 amino acids: CAISGTVIYGYTF. In DNA, the CDR3 is TGTGCCATCAGTGGAACAGTTATCTATGGCTACACCTTC.